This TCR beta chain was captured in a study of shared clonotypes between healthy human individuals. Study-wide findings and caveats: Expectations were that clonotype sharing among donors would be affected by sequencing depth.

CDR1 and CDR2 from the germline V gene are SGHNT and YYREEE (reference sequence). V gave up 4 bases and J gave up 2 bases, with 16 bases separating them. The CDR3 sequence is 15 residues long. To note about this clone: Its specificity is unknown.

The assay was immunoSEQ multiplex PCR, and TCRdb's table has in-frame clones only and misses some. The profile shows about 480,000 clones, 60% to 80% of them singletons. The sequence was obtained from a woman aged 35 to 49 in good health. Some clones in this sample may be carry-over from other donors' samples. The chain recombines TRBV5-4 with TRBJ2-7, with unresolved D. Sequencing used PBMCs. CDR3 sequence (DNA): TGTGCCAGCAGCCCCGGACCAGCAGTAACCTACGAGCAGTACTTC. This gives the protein CASSPGPAVTYEQYF.